The rows below give T cell receptor beta chains drawn from one sample of a study of cytomegalovirus exposure and HLA in healthy donors. Measured with immunoSEQ multiplex PCR; TCRdb has only the in-frame clones, and not every one. The sample includes roughly 200,000 clones, roughly three quarters of them seen just once. Sequencing was performed on PBMCs. The source is a male donor in good health and CMV-seronegative. Each CDR3 is given with its conserved first and last residue. D genes are given only for firm matches. Expanded clones are given a class, and other clones once, few, many or no size at all.

d_call j_call v_call clone_size cdr3_nt cdr3_aa
TRBD1 TRBJ1-3 TRBV6-1 - TGTGCCAGCAGTGGACAGGGAACCCCCTCTGGAAACACCATATATTTT CASSGQGTPSGNTIYF
- TRBJ2-5 TRBV9 - TGTGCCAGCAGCCCCGAGGGGGGGAGGGGCCAGTACTTC CASSPEGGRGQYF
TRBD1 TRBJ2-7 TRBV7-3 - TGTGCCAGCAGCTTAGGTTTCGGGACAGCCTACGAGCAGTACTTC CASSLGFGTAYEQYF
- TRBJ2-5 TRBV7-2 - TGTGCCAGCAGCCCTGGGGTCGTGGGAGGGGGGGGGACCCAGTACTTC CASSPGVVGGGGTQYF
TRBD2 TRBJ2-2 TRBV28 - TGTGCCAGCAGCACCCCGGGACTACCGAACACCGGGGAGCTGTTTTTT CASSTPGLPNTGELFF
TRBD1 TRBJ1-2 TRBV2 - TGTGCCAGCAGTCAACTTCCGACAGGGGGCCATGGCTACACCTTC CASSQLPTGGHGYTF
TRBD2 TRBJ2-1 TRBV6-1 - TGTGCCAGCAGTGAAGCAAGTAGCGGGAGGGGGTACAATGAGCAGTTCTTC CASSEASSGRGYNEQFF
- TRBJ2-1 TRBV12-5 - TGTGCTAGTGGTTTGAATCAGTTTTACAATGAGCAGTTCTTC CASGLNQFYNEQFF
TRBD2 TRBJ2-1 TRBV7-3 few TGTGCCAGCGGACGAAGCGGGGGGGAGAATGAGCAGTTCTTC CASGRSGGENEQFF
- TRBJ2-7 TRBV7-5 - TGTGCCAGAAGCACCCCCGGGTTTGCCGGGGAGCAGTACTTC CARSTPGFAGEQYF
- TRBJ2-3 TRBV15 - TGTGCCACCAGCAGAGAGGGGCAGGGGAGGGCAGATACGCAGTATTTT CATSREGQGRADTQYF
TRBD1 TRBJ1-5 TRBV7-8 few TGTGCCAGCAGCTTAGCGTGGTTAACAGGGGAGTATAGCAATCAGCCCCAGCATTTT CASSLAWLTGEYSNQPQHF
TRBD2 TRBJ2-1 TRBV4-1 once TGCGCCAGCAGCCAAGATTCAACGGGAGGCTACAATGAGCAGTTCTTC CASSQDSTGGYNEQFF
- TRBJ2-3 TRBV11-2 - TGTGCCAGCAGCTGGGCGGGATCCTCTGGCACAGATACGCAGTATTTT CASSWAGSSGTDTQYF
- TRBJ1-1 TRBV30 - TGTGCCTGGCAGGAGAGGTATGAGGGGGACACTGAAGCTTTCTTT CAWQERYEGDTEAFF
- TRBJ1-5 TRBV6-1 - TGTGCCAGCAGTGATCTAGGGGACTCCAATCAGCCCCAGCATTTT CASSDLGDSNQPQHF
TRBD1 TRBJ1-5 TRBV2 - TGTGCCAGCAGGGAGACAGGGTATGGCAATCAGCCCCAGCATTTT CASRETGYGNQPQHF
- TRBJ2-3 TRBV19 - TGTGCCAGTAGTAGGAAAGTGGGCGGGGCGGGCACAGATACGCAGTATTTT CASSRKVGGAGTDTQYF
- TRBJ2-5 TRBV6-5 few TGTGCCAGCAGTTACTCTTGGGCTCAAGAGACCCAGTACTTC CASSYSWAQETQYF
TRBD2 TRBJ2-1 TRBV10-3 once TGTGCCATCACCCCAACTAGCGGGAGTGGGAATGAGCAGTTCTTC CAITPTSGSGNEQFF
- TRBJ2-2 TRBV6-6 - TGTGCCAGCAGCCTTCGACTTAACACCGGGGAGCTGTTTTTT CASSLRLNTGELFF
TRBD1 TRBJ2-7 TRBV9 - TGTGCCAGCAGCGTAGCGGGACAGGGAGGCGAGCAGTACTTC CASSVAGQGGEQYF
- TRBJ2-2 TRBV7-3 few TGTGCCAGCAGGGCGGGCAACACCGGGGAGCTGTTTTTT CASRAGNTGELFF
- TRBJ1-4 TRBV5-4 - TGTGCCAGCAGCTCCAAAGACAGGCCTTCTAATGAAAAACTGTTTTTT CASSSKDRPSNEKLFF
TRBD1 TRBJ2-7 TRBV5-1 - TGCGCCAGCAGCTCACCAGGGGGCTACGAGCAGTACTTC CASSSPGGYEQYF
- TRBJ2-3 TRBV6-5 - TGTGCCAGCAGTTACGAGGATACGCAGTATTTT CASSYEDTQYF
- TRBJ2-1 TRBV6-1 - TGTGCCAGCAGCCTTACTAGCTTGTCGAGCAATGAGCAGTTCTTC CASSLTSLSSNEQFF
- TRBJ2-1 TRBV19 once TGTGCCAGTCAACCTGCGGGAAGCTCCTACAATGAGCAGTTCTTC CASQPAGSSYNEQFF
- TRBJ2-7 TRBV19 - TGTGCCAGTAGTATAGGAAGAGGCTCCTACGAGCAGTACTTC CASSIGRGSYEQYF
TRBD1 TRBJ2-3 TRBV7-2 - TGTGCCAGCAGACAGGGACAGGCCGTTAACACAGATACGCAGTATTTT CASRQGQAVNTDTQYF
- TRBJ2-7 TRBV19 - TGTGCCAGTAGTCGGGACTTCTCCTACGAGCAGTACTTC CASSRDFSYEQYF
- TRBJ1-2 TRBV2 few TGTGCCAGCAATGCCGAGGAGGACTATGGCTACACCTTC CASNAEEDYGYTF
- TRBJ2-3 TRBV19 once TGTGCCAGTAGTGACGGAGGGAATGGGCAGTATTTT CASSDGGNGQYF
- TRBJ1-3 TRBV30 - TGTGCCTGGAGTGTACCCCCCGGGAGGGCCTCTGGAAACACCATATATTTT CAWSVPPGRASGNTIYF
- TRBJ1-3 TRBV7-2 - TGTGCCAGCAGCTTAGAGTCTACAGACTCTGGAAACACCATATATTTT CASSLESTDSGNTIYF
- TRBJ1-5 TRBV30 few TGTGCCTGGAGTGTAAACCGAGGGGCTGGGAGGGGTTATAGCAATCAGCCCCAGCATTTT CAWSVNRGAGRGYSNQPQHF
- TRBJ2-2 TRBV30 - TGTGCCTGGGGTCGGGGGGCAGGGGGCATCGGGGAGCTGTTTTTT CAWGRGAGGIGELFF
- TRBJ1-5 TRBV19 - TGTGCCAGTAGTGCCCGGACACAATATAGCAATCAGCCCCAGCATTTT CASSARTQYSNQPQHF
TRBD1 TRBJ1-2 TRBV6-5 - TGTGCCAGCAACCCCGCAGGGGGCAACTATGGCTACACCTTC CASNPAGGNYGYTF
- TRBJ1-4 TRBV5-1 - TGCGCCAGCAGCCCGAACCGGGGGGTAGAAAAACTGTTTTTT CASSPNRGVEKLFF
TRBD1 TRBJ1-5 TRBV30 once TGTGCCTGGAGTCCGGGACAGGGGGCAGGTCAGCCCCAGCATTTT CAWSPGQGAGQPQHF
TRBD1 TRBJ1-1 TRBV15 - TGTGCCACCAGCAGAGGGGGACAGGGTGGCACTGAAGCTTTCTTT CATSRGGQGGTEAFF
- TRBJ1-5 TRBV30 - TGTGCCTGTCAAAAGGGGGGGTACCAGCCCCAGCATTTT CACQKGGYQPQHF
- TRBJ1-2 TRBV7-2 - TGTGCCAGCAGCACCGGCGACAGGCCACGAGATGGCTCCACCTTC CASSTGDRPRDGSTF
- TRBJ2-1 TRBV28 - TGTGCCAGCAGCAGGACTGTAGTCAATGAGCAGTTCTTC CASSRTVVNEQFF
- TRBJ1-1 TRBV12-5 - TGTGCTAGTGGTCTCAACCTCCCGGGGTCTGAAGCTTTCTTT CASGLNLPGSEAFF
- TRBJ1-2 TRBV19 - TGTGCCAGTAGCTCAGGGAGGAACTATGGCTACACCTTC CASSSGRNYGYTF
- TRBJ2-3 TRBV6-5 - TGTGCCAGCAGTGTGTGGGAGAGGAACACAGATACGCAGTATTTT CASSVWERNTDTQYF
- TRBJ1-5 TRBV30 - TGTGCCTGGAGTGTTCAGGGGAGTTTAGATCAGCCCCAGCATTTT CAWSVQGSLDQPQHF
TRBD1 TRBJ2-6 TRBV6-1 few TGTGCCAGCAGGGATAGACAGGGTAGGGCCAACGTCCTGACTTTC CASRDRQGRANVLTF